A single sample gave rise to the 5 T cell receptor beta chains below, sequenced in a study of shared clonotypes between healthy human individuals. Repertoires were generated with immunoSEQ multiplex PCR, while TCRdb's copy carries only in-frame clones and drops some. Of some 2,500,000 clones listed, approximately 94% are singletons. The sequencing input was naive CD4+ T cells from PBMCs. Subset described: CD45RA+ positively selected. These receptors all stem from a man between 18 and 29 years old in good health. Some clones in this sample may be carry-over from other donors' samples.

V usage is TRBV2 and J usage is TRBJ1-5, with a possible D match to TRBD1 (5 bases). Trimming shortened V by 6 bases and J by 2 bases, and 14 bases separated the two germline ends. The CDR3 runs to 15 residues. Germline V gene sequence: CDR1 SNHLY, CDR2 FYNNEI. CDR3 region: CASRRDPDGNQPQHF. DNA of the CDR3: TGTGCCAGCAGAAGGGACCCTGATGGCAATCAGCCCCAGCATTTT.

V gene TRBV7-2 combines with J gene TRBJ2-2; D uncertain. Per germline, CDR1 SGHTA and CDR2 FQGNSA. The CDR3 covers 14 residues. The germline V and J ends were trimmed by 2 bases and 4 bases, with 8 bases remaining between them. CDR3 in DNA: TGTGCCAGCAGCTTATTCCCATTCACCGGGGAGCTGTTTTTT. It encodes CASSLFPFTGELFF.

V is TRBV30 and J is TRBJ2-7; 9 bases fit TRBD1. V lost 1 base to trimming and J lost 3 bases; unmatched junction nucleotides: 4. The germline V gene has CDR1 GTSNPN and CDR2 SVGIG (reference sequence). The CDR3 loop spans 14 amino acids. The CDR3 loop reads CAWSGTGESYEQYF. CDR3 nucleotide sequence: TGTGCCTGGAGTGGGACAGGGGAAAGCTACGAGCAGTACTTC.

The V gene is TRBV6-5, the J gene TRBJ1-1; D gene uncertain. The CDR3 totals 12 residues. The ends were cut back, 7 bases at V and 9 bases at J, with 15 bases in the middle. Germline loops: CDR1 MNHEY, CDR2 SVGAGI. The CDR3 loop reads CASIDSVSQAFF. CDR3 DNA sequence: TGTGCCAGCATAGACTCGGTCAGTCAAGCTTTCTTT.

In the case of this clone: Other DNA sequences in the sample encode the same CDR3. The J gene is TRBJ2-7, the V gene TRBV7-7; 10 nucleotides line up with TRBD2. Germline V gene lookup returns CDR1 SSHAT and CDR2 FNYEAQ (reference sequence). This CDR3 has 13 residues. The J segment lost 6 bases and the V segment lost 5 bases, leaving 4 bases of the junction unmatched. The CDR3 bases are TGTGCCAGCAGCCCTGGGACTAGCGCCGAGCAGTACTTC. Translated, it gives CASSPGTSAEQYF.